The 20 T cell receptor beta chains given below trace back to one sample, sequenced in a study of early T cells in non-severe SARS-CoV-2 infection. TCRdb ran MiXCR on the 5' RACE reads and lists one entry per CDR3 protein. The repertoire consists of approximately 46,000 distinct CDR3 sequences, with 5.5% to 6.5% occurring once and the leading ten covering 9.5% to 15%. The sequencing sample was made of whole blood. The receptors were gathered from an adult who was a healthcare worker with PCR-confirmed SARS-CoV-2 infection or an uninfected control (not recorded which).

This clonotype was found many times. The gene calls are TRBV7-8 and TRBJ2-7; weak D call: TRBD1 (6 bases). CDR3 size: 17 residues. Between the trimmed V and J ends, which lost 5 bases and 4 bases, there was a span of 24 bases. Germline V lookup: CDR1 SGHVS, CDR2 FQNEAQ. The CDR3 DNA follows: TGTGCCAGCAGCCTCATTCCCGCCGGGACACGGAATTACGAGCAGTACTTC. Translation: CASSLIPAGTRNYEQYF. The whole variable domain, filled in from reference TRBV7-8 and TRBJ2-7, reads GAGVSQSPRYKVAKRGQDVALRCDPISGHVSLFWYQQALGQGPEFLTYFQNEAQLDKSGLPSDRFFAERPEGSVSTLKIQRTQQEDSAVYLCASSLIPAGTRNYEQYFGPGTRLTVT.

This clonotype qualifies as medium-sized. The chain is built from TRBV10-3 and TRBJ1-1; 7 bases are shared with TRBD1. Germline lookup yields CDR1 ENHRY and CDR2 SYGVKD. With V trimmed by 0 bases and J by 4 bases, 8 bases remained unmatched. This CDR3 is built from 16 residues. CDR3 sequence (DNA): TGTGCCATCAGTGAGTCTCCCGACAGGGTAAGCACTGAAGCTTTCTTT. Its translation: CAISESPDRVSTEAFF.

The CDR3: CASSSRGSEQYF. As DNA, the CDR3 is TGTGCCAGCAGCTCCCGTGGGTCCGAGCAGTACTTC. This rearrangement joins TRBV7-2 to TRBJ2-7; D gene unclear. Germline V lookup: CDR1 SGHTA, CDR2 FQGNSA. V was clipped by 4 bases and J by 6 bases, with 10 bases between them. The CDR3 length is 12 residues.

On this clonotype itself: The junction departs from germline at one end; a sequencing error may be responsible. The V and J genes are TRBV12-3 or TRBV12-4 and TRBJ2-3, with TRBD1 as a possible D gene (5 bases). The CDR3 contains 11 residues. CDR3 coding DNA: TGTGCCAGCAGGCTGACAGATACGCGGTATTTT. This sequence encodes CASRLTDTRYF.

This clonotype was detected ten times or more. V and J are TRBV12-3 or TRBV12-4 and TRBJ1-5, with a tentative D call TRBD1 (5 bases). Trimming stripped 6 bases from V and 2 bases from J, with 14 bases between. The CDR3 covers 15 residues. The CDR3 sequence is CASRGGESGNQPQHF. CDR3 sequence (DNA): TGTGCCAGCAGGGGGGGGGAATCGGGCAATCAGCCCCAGCATTTT.

This clonotype was counted at least ten times. The chain uses TRBV6-1 and TRBJ2-2; 8 bases match TRBD1. Germline V lookup: CDR1 MNHNS, CDR2 SASEGT. CDR3 length equals 16 residues. J was trimmed by 2 bases and V by 6 bases; bases with no gene match: 8. CDR3 DNA: TGTGCCAGCAGGAGTAGACAGGGGATAAACACCGGGGAGCTGTTTTTT. Its translation is CASRSRQGINTGELFF.

With regard to this clonotype: One end of the junction fails to match germline, which may point to a read error. The rearrangement links TRBV12-3 or TRBV12-4 to TRBJ2-1; D not resolved. The CDR3 consists of 15 residues. CDR3 protein: CASTKLESSYNEQSF. DNA for the CDR3: TGTGCCAGCACCAAGCTGGAGAGCTCCTACAATGAGCAGTCCTTC.

This clonotype showed up many times. J is TRBJ1-1 and V is TRBV25-1, with 10 bases fitting TRBD1. CDR1 is MGHDK, CDR2 SYGVNS, per germline. CDR3 length equals 14 residues. The ends lost 4 bases at V and 6 bases at J; junction bases unmatched: 5. This CDR3 is CASSVTGGGSEAFF. CDR3 DNA sequence: TGTGCCAGCAGTGTGACAGGGGGCGGTTCTGAAGCTTTCTTT.

Many counts were recorded for this clonotype. The CDR3: CASSLTTGQPEIPLYNEQFF. The CDR3 DNA is TGTGCCAGCAGCTTAACCACGGGACAGCCTGAGATCCCCCTTTACAATGAGCAGTTCTTC. The V gene is TRBV11-2, the J gene TRBJ2-1; TRBD1 aligns across 7 bases. V was pared by 2 bases and J by 4 bases, with 20 bases of the junction left unmatched. The germline CDR1 and CDR2 sequences are SGHAT and FQNNGV. CDR3 length: 20 residues.

In this sample, this clonotype turned up many times. The J gene is TRBJ1-2, the V gene TRBV6-6, with 9 bases identical to TRBD1. This CDR3 comprises 16 residues. V was clipped by 5 bases and J by 4 bases; unmatched bases: 11. Germline-derived CDR1 and CDR2 are MNHNY and SVGAGI (reference sequence). CDR3 protein: CASSLPGQGHVYGYTF. CDR3 coding DNA: TGTGCCAGCAGTCTCCCGGGACAGGGTCATGTCTATGGCTACACCTTC.

This clonotype has a count of ten or more. V is TRBV28 and J is TRBJ1-4; the match to TRBD1 covers 7 bases. The junction had 9 bases not matched to a gene; V was cut back by 7 bases and J by 7 bases. This CDR3 is built from 14 residues. Germline CDR1 is MDHEN and CDR2 is SYDVKM. The CDR3 protein is CASTQQGSAEKLFF. The CDR3 bases are TGTGCCAGCACCCAACAGGGGTCGGCTGAAAAACTGTTTTTT. The variable domain in full, completed from reference TRBV28 and TRBJ1-4, reads DVKVTQSSRYLVKRTGEKVFLECVQDMDHENMFWYRQDPGLGLRLIYFSYDVKMKEKGDIPEGYSVSREKKERFSLILESASTNQTSMYLCASTQQGSAEKLFFGSGTQLSVL.

V is TRBV6-1 and J is TRBJ1-4; D perhaps matches TRBD1 (5 bases). This CDR3 has 15 amino acids. The germline V and J ends were trimmed by 2 bases and 6 bases, with 13 bases remaining between them. Germline values: CDR1 MNHNS, CDR2 SASEGT. The CDR3 DNA reads as TGTGCCAGCAGTGAACAGGGTCTGTTCGATGAAAAACTGTTTTTT. Translating it yields CASSEQGLFDEKLFF.

The rearrangement uses TRBV7-9 and TRBJ1-1; possibly TRBD1 for D (6 bases). The CDR3 covers 16 residues. Trimming left V 6 bases short and J 2 bases short, with 19 bases between. CDR1 SEHNR and CDR2 FQNEAQ come from the germline V gene (reference sequence). The DNA of the CDR3 is TGTGCCAGCAGTTCATTATTGGGGACACTCAACACTGAAGCTTTCTTT. This codes for CASSSLLGTLNTEAFF.

J is TRBJ2-7 and V is TRBV20-1, with 7 positions matching TRBD2. CDR3 length: 15 amino acids. CDR1 and CDR2 from the germline V gene are DFQATT and SNEGSKA (reference sequence). Trimming at V came to 2 bases and at J to 9 bases, leaving 16 bases not matched to a gene. The CDR3 reads CSARLSGTWGGMQYF. CDR3 nucleotide sequence: TGCAGTGCTAGATTAAGCGGGACGTGGGGTGGAATGCAGTACTTC.

This rearrangement joins TRBV19 to TRBJ2-2, with 8 bases aligning to TRBD1. This CDR3 is 15 amino acids long. Trimming removed 6 bases from V and 1 base from J; junction bases left unmatched: 4. The germline gives CDR1 LNHDA, CDR2 SQIVND (reference sequence). DNA of the CDR3: TGTGCCAGTAGAGGACAGGGAGGGAACACCGGGGAGCTGTTTTTT. Translation gives CASRGQGGNTGELFF. Combining the CDR3 with reference TRBV19 and TRBJ2-2 gives the whole variable domain DGGITQSPKYLFRKEGQNVTLSCEQNLNHDAMYWYRQDPGQGLRLIYYSQIVNDFQKGDIAEGYSVSREKKESFPLTVTSAQKNPTAFYLCASRGQGGNTGELFFGEGSRLTVL.

At least ten counts were recorded for this clonotype. The rearrangement uses TRBV28 and TRBJ2-2, with D uncertain. V was cut by 2 bases and J by 6 bases, with 7 bases left in between. Germline lookup yields CDR1 MDHEN and CDR2 SYDVKM. The CDR3 has 13 amino acids. The CDR3 nucleotides are TGTGCCAGCAGTTTAAAGGGCTCCGGGGAGCTGTTTTTT. This gives the protein CASSLKGSGELFF.

In its sample, this clonotype was seen a few times. The chain recombines TRBV20-1 with TRBJ1-5; TRBD1 aligns across 8 bases. The CDR3 length is 14 residues. The junction had 3 bases not matched to a gene; V was cut back by 4 bases and J by 1 base. Germline-derived CDR1 and CDR2 are DFQATT and SNEGSKA (reference sequence). Written as DNA, the CDR3 is TGCAGTGCTAAAGCAGGGGGCAGCAATCAGCCCCAGCATTTT. Its translation is CSAKAGGSNQPQHF.

The chain employs TRBV18 and TRBJ2-7; D is possibly TRBD1 (5 bases). Germline-derived CDR1 and CDR2 are KGHSH and LQKENI. This CDR3 comprises 14 residues. Trimming stripped 1 base from V and 2 bases from J, with 9 bases between. Written as DNA, the CDR3 is TGTGCCAGCTCACCACTACAGGAAGCCTACGAGCAGTACTTC. Translation gives CASSPLQEAYEQYF.

This clonotype showed up many times. CDR3 DNA sequence: TGTGCCAGCAGCTTTTTGTCCCTCTTCAACACTGAAGCTTTCTTT. It specifies CASSFLSLFNTEAFF. The chain combines TRBV5-5 with TRBJ1-1, with D uncertain. The CDR3 sequence is 15 residues long. The germline V and J ends were trimmed by 2 bases and 2 bases, with 13 bases remaining between them. Germline-derived CDR1 and CDR2 are SGHKS and YYEKEE (reference sequence).

CDR3 nucleotide sequence: TGTGCCAGCAGCCTAAACTTCGGGGGACAGGGAAAAGCTTTCTTT. Amino acids: CASSLNFGGQGKAFF. The rearrangement links TRBV7-8 to TRBJ1-1; 9 bases map to TRBD1. This CDR3 has 15 amino acids. CDR1 is SGHVS, CDR2 FQNEAQ, per germline. Trimming took 5 bases from V and 9 from J; bases not matched to a gene: 13.